Presented here are 22 T cell receptor beta chains from one specimen sequenced in a study of cytomegalovirus exposure and HLA in healthy donors. The PCR contained 60 Vbeta and 13 Jbeta primers. TCRdb's copy holds only in-frame clones and misses some; the assay was immunoSEQ multiplex PCR. Here the sample spans some 130,000 clones, over 75% being singletons. Sequenced: PBMCs. These receptors were taken from a male donor in good health and CMV-seropositive.

The rearrangement joins TRBV5-3 to TRBJ1-1; 8 positions match TRBD1. TRBV5-3 is reported as an ORF; its role is uncertain. The CDR3 runs to 15 residues. The V segment lost 4 bases and the J segment 2 bases; nucleotides outside the gene matches: 7. CDR3 bases: TGTGCCAGAAGCAGGCCTGACAGGGGCAACACTGAAGCTTTCTTT. This sequence encodes CARSRPDRGNTEAFF.

V and J are TRBV6-5 and TRBJ2-7; tentatively, D is TRBD2 (5 bases). CDR1 and CDR2 from the germline V gene are MNHEY and SVGAGI. V was trimmed by 0 bases and J by 2 bases, leaving 8 bases between them. The CDR3 extends over 14 amino acids. The CDR3 here is CASSYSGVPYEQYF. The CDR3 DNA sequence: TGTGCCAGCAGTTACTCCGGGGTTCCCTACGAGCAGTACTTC.

V is TRBV6-5 and J is TRBJ2-5, with 9 positions matching TRBD2. The J call may be wrong; the DNA end is better matched by TRBJ2-7. Germline CDR1 and CDR2: MNHEY and SVGAGI. The CDR3 has 15 amino acids. This CDR3 is CASSYMVAGDNEQYF. CDR3 bases: TGTGCCAGCAGTTACATGGTAGCGGGAGACAACGAGCAGTACTTC.

The V and J genes are TRBV5-6 and TRBJ1-2; D is possibly TRBD1 (5 bases). Trimming left V 4 bases short and J 7 bases short, with 17 bases between. The CDR3 length is 14 residues. Germline-derived CDR1 and CDR2 are SGHDT and YYEEEE. Written as DNA, the CDR3 is TGTGCCAGCAGCCCGCGGGCGGGGCTCCTTGGCTACACCTTC. Translation gives CASSPRAGLLGYTF. Together with reference TRBV5-6 and TRBJ1-2, the CDR3 gives the full variable domain: DAGVTQSPTHLIKTRGQQVTLRCSPKSGHDTVSWYQQALGQGPQFIFQYYEEEERQRGNFPDRFSGHQFPNYSSELNVNALLLGDSALYLCASSPRAGLLGYTFGSGTRLTVV.

The chain combines TRBV6-5 with TRBJ2-2; 8 bases map to TRBD1. This CDR3 contains 14 residues. Germline V gene lookup returns CDR1 MNHEY and CDR2 SVGAGI. V lost 7 bases, J lost 8 bases, and 9 bases stayed unmatched. CDR3 nucleotides: TGTGCCAGCACCAGGACAGGGAGTGAAGGGGAGCTGTTTTTT. Encoded protein: CASTRTGSEGELFF.

The gene calls are TRBV6-1 and TRBJ1-1; 7 nucleotides agree with TRBD1. After removal of 10 bases from V and 1 base from J, the junction contained 9 bases not matched to a gene. The germline gives CDR1 MNHNS, CDR2 SASEGT. CDR3 length: 14 amino acids. CDR3 DNA: TGTGCCATATACCGGGACAGTACGAACACTGAAGCTTTCTTT. Protein product: CAIYRDSTNTEAFF.

This chain uses TRBV6-5 with TRBJ2-2; no firm D call. V was cut by 1 base and J by 6 bases, with 6 bases left in between. The CDR3 has 13 residues. Per the germline V gene, CDR1 is MNHEY and CDR2 is SVGAGI. In DNA form, the CDR3 reads TGTGCCAGCAGTTACTTCCAGGCCGGGGAGCTGTTTTTT. It specifies CASSYFQAGELFF.

As to this clone: Germline is not matched at one junction end, which may reflect a read error. The J gene is TRBJ2-1, the V gene TRBV11-2; 9 positions agree with TRBD2. Germline V gene data show CDR1 as SGHAT and CDR2 as FQNNGV. This CDR3 is built from 15 residues. CDR3: CASSLPGTSSNEQLF. Here the CDR3 DNA reads TGTGCCAGCAGCTTACCCGGGACTAGCAGCAATGAGCAGCTCTTC. The full variable domain, completed using reference TRBV11-2 and TRBJ2-1, is EAGVAQSPRYKIIEKRQSVAFWCNPISGHATLYWYQQILGQGPKLLIQFQNNGVVDDSQLPKDRFSAERLKGVDSTLKIQPAKLEDSAVYLCASSLPGTSSNEQLFGPGTRLTVL.

This clone was detected only a few times. The V call is TRBV5-1, the J call TRBJ2-1, with TRBD1 identical over 11 bases. The CDR3 is 13 residues long. Germline CDR1 is SGHRS and CDR2 is YFSETQ. V lost 0 bases, J lost 15 bases, and 5 bases stayed unmatched. The CDR3 here is CASSLVGDRGVFF. The CDR3 coding sequence is TGCGCCAGCAGCTTGGTCGGGGACAGGGGGGTGTTCTTC.

V and J are TRBV5-1 and TRBJ1-2, with 11 bases fitting TRBD1. The CDR3 has 13 amino acids. Germline CDR1 SGHRS, CDR2 YFSETQ. V lost 4 bases to trimming and J lost 8 bases; unmatched junction nucleotides: 4. The CDR3 sequence: CASSQDRGLGYTF. DNA for the CDR3: TGCGCCAGCAGCCAGGACAGGGGGCTCGGCTACACCTTC.

J is TRBJ2-7 and V is TRBV27; 8 nucleotides align to TRBD1. Germline lookup yields CDR1 MNHEY and CDR2 SMNVEV (reference sequence). This CDR3 spans 15 amino acids. Trimming took 3 bases from V and 2 from J; bases not matched to a gene: 6. The CDR3 DNA reads as TGTGCCAGCAGTTTTTGGACAGGGTACCCCTACGAGCAGTACTTC. Amino acid sequence: CASSFWTGYPYEQYF.

The chain recombines TRBV9 with TRBJ2-1, with TRBD1 as a possible D gene (5 bases). The V and J ends lost 0 bases and 9 bases respectively, with 7 bases between them. From germline, CDR1 is SGDLS and CDR2 YYNGEE. CDR3 length: 12 amino acids. Written as DNA, the CDR3 is TGTGCCAGCAGCGTAGAGGGGTTTGAGCAGTTCTTC. Translated: CASSVEGFEQFF.

This sequence joins TRBV27 and TRBJ2-7; weak D call: TRBD1 (7 bases). Germline V lookup: CDR1 MNHEY, CDR2 SMNVEV (reference sequence). With 4 bases removed from V and 4 bases from J, the gap between germline ends came to 20 bases. This CDR3 spans 16 amino acids. The CDR3 spells CASSSLRTGGRYEQYF. CDR3 nucleotide sequence: TGTGCCAGCAGTTCCCTAAGGACAGGAGGGAGATACGAGCAGTACTTC.

This clone was observed a handful of times. The chain uses TRBV7-9 and TRBJ2-7; weak D call: TRBD1 (5 bases). Germline loops: CDR1 SEHNR, CDR2 FQNEAQ (reference sequence). The length of the CDR3 is 15 residues. The V end was cut by 4 bases, the J end by 3 bases, with 16 bases between. The CDR3 DNA reads as TGTGCCAGCAGCTGGGGCCTTGTGGGATACTACGAGCAGTACTTC. Translated, it gives CASSWGLVGYYEQYF.

The V call is TRBV6-1, the J call TRBJ2-5; TRBD1 is a possible D gene (6 bases). The V and J ends lost 5 bases and 2 bases respectively, with 12 bases between them. CDR1 is MNHNS, CDR2 SASEGT, per germline. The CDR3 runs to 14 residues. Here the CDR3 reads CASSLTGWQETQYF. CDR3 in DNA: TGTGCCAGCAGTCTTACAGGGTGGCAAGAGACCCAGTACTTC.

The J gene is TRBJ2-2, the V gene TRBV7-9; 11 nucleotides match TRBD2. With V trimmed by 5 bases and J by 6 bases, 8 bases remained unmatched. Germline values: CDR1 SEHNR, CDR2 FQNEAQ (reference sequence). The CDR3 totals 16 residues. The CDR3 nucleotides are TGTGCCAGCAGCCGACTAGCGGGATCGAAGGCCGGGGAGCTGTTTTTT. It translates to CASSRLAGSKAGELFF.

This clone appeared a single time. The CDR3: CASTRVASSKLFF. CDR3 DNA sequence: TGCGCCAGCACACGGGTTGCGAGCTCAAAACTGTTTTTT. The genes are TRBV10-2 and TRBJ1-4; no firm D call. V was clipped by 7 bases and J by 10 bases, with 16 bases between them. CDR3 length: 13 amino acids. The germline V gene has CDR1 WSHSY and CDR2 SAAADI.

This clone was seen a handful of times. This chain connects TRBV5-1 to TRBJ1-1; no clear D gene. Per the germline V gene, CDR1 is SGHRS and CDR2 is YFSETQ. CDR3 size: 13 residues. The V end lost 0 bases, the J end lost 4 bases, and 7 bases lay between the germline ends. Here the CDR3 reads CASSLAERTEAFF. The CDR3, as DNA: TGCGCCAGCAGCTTGGCAGAACGCACTGAAGCTTTCTTT.

This clone occurred once. J is TRBJ1-6 and V is TRBV28; 7 bases are shared with TRBD1. V was pared by 7 bases and J by 10 bases, with 10 bases of the junction left unmatched. The CDR3 spans 14 residues. Germline lookup yields CDR1 MDHEN and CDR2 SYDVKM. The CDR3 DNA reads TGTGCCAGCATCACCCACAGGGGTGAATCACCCCTCCACTTT. It yields the protein CASITHRGESPLHF.

The chain recombines TRBV6-5 with TRBJ2-1; 11 positions agree with TRBD1. V shed 4 bases, J shed 4 bases, and the junction held 6 bases outside the gene matches. The CDR3 loop spans 16 amino acids. CDR1 is MNHEY and CDR2 is SVGAGI in the germline V gene. In nucleotides, the CDR3 is TGTGCCAGCAGTTGGACGGGACAGGGGGTTTACAATGAGCAGTTCTTC. Protein product: CASSWTGQGVYNEQFF.

In regard to this clone: Compared with germline, one end of the junction differs, possibly owing to a read error. The rearrangement uses TRBV7-9 and TRBJ1-4; D is possibly TRBD1 (5 bases). The germline gives CDR1 SEHNR, CDR2 FQNEAQ (reference sequence). The CDR3 has 15 amino acids. CDR3 sequence reads: CSSSSSTAFGEKLFF. CDR3 DNA: TGTTCCAGCAGCTCTTCGACAGCCTTCGGGGAAAAACTGTTTTTT.

The gene calls are TRBV4-1 and TRBJ2-2; 10 bases fit TRBD2. With 1 base clipped from V and 4 bases from J, the junction kept 3 bases outside the gene matches. The CDR3 is 16 amino acids. The germline V gene encodes CDR1 MGHRA and CDR2 YSYEKL. The CDR3: CASSQGASGSTGELFF. The CDR3 coding sequence is TGCGCCAGCAGCCAAGGGGCTAGCGGGAGCACCGGGGAGCTGTTTTTT.